One and the same sample provided the 10 T cell receptor beta chains below, sequenced in a study of blood T cell repertoires in COVID-19. Using immunoSEQ multiplex PCR, the repertoire was profiled, and TCRdb retains in-frame clones only, with some absent. The sample includes about 24,000 clones, 80% to 85% of them seen just once. The sample taken for sequencing was peripheral blood. Receptors originate from a man in his 70s with acute or convalescent COVID-19.

This clone was counted a single time. The chain recombines TRBV18 with TRBJ2-7, with D perhaps matching TRBD2 (5 bases). The CDR3 runs to 13 residues. Germline V gene data show CDR1 as KGHSH and CDR2 as LQKENI. V gave up 3 bases and J gave up 4 bases, with 10 bases separating them. This CDR3 is CASSPSEEYEQYF. In DNA, the CDR3 is TGTGCCAGCTCACCGTCGGAGGAGTACGAGCAGTACTTC.

The genes are TRBV6-1 and TRBJ2-5; 10 bases agree with TRBD2. J was trimmed by 5 bases and V by 2 bases; bases with no gene match: 11. The CDR3 consists of 17 residues. CDR1 and CDR2 (germline): MNHNS, SASEGT. In DNA, the CDR3 is TGTGCCAGCAGTGAAACCTTCCTAGCGGGGGTTAGGGAGACCCAGTACTTC. Translating it yields CASSETFLAGVRETQYF.

This clone was seen once. V and J are TRBV10-1 and TRBJ2-3; weak D call: TRBD2 (6 bases). V was trimmed by 1 base and J by 0 bases, leaving 11 bases between them. The CDR3 runs 16 residues. Germline V gene lookup returns CDR1 WNHNN and CDR2 SYGVQD (reference sequence). The CDR3 spells CASSEWVGTSTDTQYF. The CDR3 DNA follows: TGCGCCAGCAGTGAGTGGGTCGGGACTAGCACAGATACGCAGTATTTT.

This clone has only one observation. The V and J genes are TRBV19 and TRBJ2-2; 9 nucleotides align to TRBD1. This CDR3 region has 14 residues. Germline CDR1 and CDR2: LNHDA and SQIVND (reference sequence). The trim removed 5 bases at V and 5 bases at J, leaving 3 bases unmatched. CDR3 bases: TGTGCCAGTAGTGGGACAGGGCGTACCGGGGAGCTGTTTTTT. Residues: CASSGTGRTGELFF.

This clone was counted a few times. The V call is TRBV18, the J call TRBJ1-2; 8 bases fit TRBD1. V dropped 4 bases and J dropped 4; count of bases not matched to a gene: 17. Germline assignment: CDR1 KGHSH and CDR2 LQKENI. The CDR3 has 18 residues. This CDR3 reads CASSRRGGGQETPYGYTF. The CDR3 DNA follows: TGTGCCAGCTCACGACGCGGGGGGGGACAGGAAACGCCCTATGGCTACACCTTC.

The chain recombines TRBV19 with TRBJ1-6, with D perhaps TRBD1 (6 bases). Deletions cut 5 bases from V and 11 bases from J, with 13 bases between. CDR3 length: 13 residues. Germline V lookup: CDR1 LNHDA, CDR2 SQIVND (reference sequence). DNA of the CDR3: TGTGCCAGTAGTCGGGACACCTTGGCACCCCTCCACTTT. Amino acids: CASSRDTLAPLHF.

The chain couples TRBV9 to TRBJ1-6; D possibly corresponds to TRBD1 (6 bases). This CDR3 has 14 residues. Germline CDR1 is SGDLS and CDR2 is YYNGEE. V gave up 4 bases and J gave up 5 bases, with 10 bases separating them. Here the CDR3 reads CASSRDTNNSPLHF. The CDR3 DNA reads TGTGCCAGCAGCCGGGACACCAATAATTCACCCCTCCACTTT.

This chain connects TRBV5-1 to TRBJ2-2; the match to TRBD1 covers 7 bases. The germline gives CDR1 SGHRS, CDR2 YFSETQ. This CDR3 contains 16 residues. V shed 2 bases and J 2 bases; nucleotides not matched to a gene: 6. The CDR3, as DNA: TGCGCCAGCAGCTTCCTCGGGACAGTTAACACCGGGGAGCTGTTTTTT. Translation: CASSFLGTVNTGELFF.

The J gene is TRBJ1-3, the V gene TRBV2, with D hard to call. Germline assignment: CDR1 SNHLY and CDR2 FYNNEI. V was clipped by 1 base and J by 3 bases, with 7 bases between them. This CDR3 is built from 14 residues. The CDR3 bases are TGTGCCAGCAGTGAAGGGTTAGTTGGAAACACCATATATTTT. Encoded protein: CASSEGLVGNTIYF.

The chain has TRBV20-1 and TRBJ1-2; tentative D call: TRBD1 (6 bases). The CDR3 sequence is 13 residues long. Germline-derived CDR1 and CDR2 are DFQATT and SNEGSKA (reference sequence). The ends were cut back, 3 bases at V and 2 bases at J, with 10 bases in the middle. The CDR3 DNA sequence: TGCAGTGCTAGTGGCAGGGGAAACTATGGCTACACCTTC. Its translation is CSASGRGNYGYTF.